This T cell receptor (beta chain) was observed in a study of early stage breast cancer tumors. There are a few counts of this clone. Blood replicates held 0.5 ug DNA, tumor or normal breast roughly 1.5 ug, two each. Method: immunoSEQ multiplex PCR; TCRdb's copy keeps in-frame clones and lacks some. Of about 6,000 clones in the sample, around 78% were seen once. The ends lost 4 bases at V and 4 bases at J; junction bases unmatched: 4. Germline CDR1 LNHDA, CDR2 SQIVND (reference sequence). There are 15 residues in the CDR3. V usage is TRBV19 and J usage is TRBJ1-2; 12 bases line up with TRBD1. The sequenced sample consisted of normal breast tissue next to the tumor. The receptor was derived from a person between 65 and 79 years old with breast cancer. CDR3 nucleotides: TGTGCCAGTAGTAGGGGACAGGGGGCGACCTATGGCTACACCTTC. Its protein product is CASSRGQGATYGYTF.